This entry is about one T cell receptor (beta chain). Its antigen is still unknown. This sample was taken from a study of T cell responses to AZD1222 COVID-19 vaccine. Study-wide points: Clonal diversity was possibly underestimated; the donors were predominantly white British and more often female. Spike-specific TCR depth and breadth grew after two AZD1222 doses.

The CDR3 is 15 amino acids. V dropped 5 bases and J dropped 4; count of bases not matched to a gene: 6. Germline V gives CDR1 SGHNT, CDR2 YYREEE (reference sequence). The data were produced by immunoSEQ multiplex PCR, yet TCRdb's version contains in-frame clones alone and is incomplete. The data show tens of thousands of clones, around 81% seen once. The source is an adult who received the AZD1222 COVID-19 vaccine. The chain recombines TRBV5-4 with TRBJ2-3, with 11 bases aligning to TRBD2. The specimen was peripheral blood, collected 28 days after the second AZD1222 dose. CDR3 sequence reads: CASSFTSGGSDTQYF. As DNA, the CDR3 is TGTGCCAGCAGTTTCACTAGCGGGGGATCAGATACGCAGTATTTT.